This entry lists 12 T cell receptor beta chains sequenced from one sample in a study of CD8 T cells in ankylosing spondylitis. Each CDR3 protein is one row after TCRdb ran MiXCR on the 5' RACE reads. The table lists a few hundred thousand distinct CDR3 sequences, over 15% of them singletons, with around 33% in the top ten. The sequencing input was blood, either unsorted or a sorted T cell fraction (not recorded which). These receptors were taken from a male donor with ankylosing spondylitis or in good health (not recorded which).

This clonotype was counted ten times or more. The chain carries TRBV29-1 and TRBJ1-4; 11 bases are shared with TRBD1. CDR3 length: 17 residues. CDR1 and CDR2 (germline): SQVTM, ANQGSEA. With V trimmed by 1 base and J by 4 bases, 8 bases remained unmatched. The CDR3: CSVEAVDRGPINEKLFF. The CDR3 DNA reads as TGCAGCGTTGAAGCGGTGGACAGGGGGCCGATTAATGAAAAACTGTTTTTT. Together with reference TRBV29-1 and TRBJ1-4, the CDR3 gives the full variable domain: SAVISQKPSRDICQRGTSLTIQCQVDSQVTMMFWYRQQPGQSLTLIATANQGSEATYESGFVIDKFPISRPNLTFSTLTVSNMSPEDSSIYLCSVEAVDRGPINEKLFFGSGTQLSVL.

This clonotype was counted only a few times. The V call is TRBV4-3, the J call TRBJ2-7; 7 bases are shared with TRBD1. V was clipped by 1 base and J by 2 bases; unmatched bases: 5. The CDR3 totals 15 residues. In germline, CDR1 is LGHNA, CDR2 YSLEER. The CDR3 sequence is CASSQGRDRAYEQYF. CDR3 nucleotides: TGCGCCAGCAGCCAAGGAAGGGACAGAGCCTACGAGCAGTACTTC.

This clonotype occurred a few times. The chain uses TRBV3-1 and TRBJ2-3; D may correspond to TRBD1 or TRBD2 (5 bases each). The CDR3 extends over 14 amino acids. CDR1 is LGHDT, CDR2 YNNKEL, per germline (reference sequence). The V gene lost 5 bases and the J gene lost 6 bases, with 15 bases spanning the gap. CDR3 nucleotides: TGTGCCAGCAGCGCCTGGGACGTCCCGGATACGCAGTATTTT. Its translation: CASSAWDVPDTQYF.

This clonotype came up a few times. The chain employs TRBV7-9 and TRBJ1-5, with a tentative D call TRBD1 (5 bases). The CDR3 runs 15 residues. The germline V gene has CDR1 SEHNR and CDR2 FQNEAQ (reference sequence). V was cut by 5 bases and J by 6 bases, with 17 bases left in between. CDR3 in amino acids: CASSPTDGGSQPQHF. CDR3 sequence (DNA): TGTGCCAGCAGCCCAACCGATGGGGGAAGTCAGCCCCAGCATTTT.

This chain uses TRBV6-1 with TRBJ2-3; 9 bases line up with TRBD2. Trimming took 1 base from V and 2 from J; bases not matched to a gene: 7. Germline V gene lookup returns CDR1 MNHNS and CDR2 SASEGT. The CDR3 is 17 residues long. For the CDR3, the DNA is TGTGCCAGCAGTGAAGGGGGGACTAGCCGCTACACAGATACGCAGTATTTT. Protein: CASSEGGTSRYTDTQYF.

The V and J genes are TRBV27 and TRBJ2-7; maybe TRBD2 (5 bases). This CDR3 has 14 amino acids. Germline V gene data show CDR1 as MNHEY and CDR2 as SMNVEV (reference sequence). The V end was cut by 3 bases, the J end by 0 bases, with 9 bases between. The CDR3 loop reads CASSFSDFSYEQYF. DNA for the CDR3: TGTGCCAGCAGTTTCTCGGACTTCTCCTACGAGCAGTACTTC.

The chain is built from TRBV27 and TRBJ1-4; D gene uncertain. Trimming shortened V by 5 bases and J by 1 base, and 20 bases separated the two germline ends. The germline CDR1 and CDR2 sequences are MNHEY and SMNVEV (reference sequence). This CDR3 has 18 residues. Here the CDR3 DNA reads TGTGCCAGCAGTCCGAATGTCCGTAGGGTCGGAACTAATGAAAAACTGTTTTTT. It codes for CASSPNVRRVGTNEKLFF.

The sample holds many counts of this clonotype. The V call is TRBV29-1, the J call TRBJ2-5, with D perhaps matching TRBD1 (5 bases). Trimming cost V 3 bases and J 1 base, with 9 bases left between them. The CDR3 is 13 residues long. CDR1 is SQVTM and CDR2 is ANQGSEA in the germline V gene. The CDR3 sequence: CSVDAGPQETQYF. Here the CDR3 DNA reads TGCAGCGTTGATGCAGGGCCCCAAGAGACCCAGTACTTC.

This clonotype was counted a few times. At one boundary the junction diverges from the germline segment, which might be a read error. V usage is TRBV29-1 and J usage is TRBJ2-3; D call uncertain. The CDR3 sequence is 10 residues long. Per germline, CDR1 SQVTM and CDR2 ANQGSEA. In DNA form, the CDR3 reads TGCAGCGTTGACACAAATACGCAGTATTTT. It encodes CSVDTNTQYF.

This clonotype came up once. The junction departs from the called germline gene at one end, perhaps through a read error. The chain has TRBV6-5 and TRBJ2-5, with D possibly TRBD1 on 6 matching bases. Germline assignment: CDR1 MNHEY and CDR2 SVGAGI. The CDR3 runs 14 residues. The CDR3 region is CASSYTGSQETKYF. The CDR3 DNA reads TGTGCCAGCAGTTACACAGGGAGCCAAGAGACCAAGTACTTC.

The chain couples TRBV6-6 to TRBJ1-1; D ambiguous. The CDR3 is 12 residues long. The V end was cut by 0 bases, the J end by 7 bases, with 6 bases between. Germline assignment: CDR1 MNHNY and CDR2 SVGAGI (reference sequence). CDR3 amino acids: CASSYSVDEAFF. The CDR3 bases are TGTGCCAGCAGTTACTCCGTAGATGAAGCTTTCTTT.

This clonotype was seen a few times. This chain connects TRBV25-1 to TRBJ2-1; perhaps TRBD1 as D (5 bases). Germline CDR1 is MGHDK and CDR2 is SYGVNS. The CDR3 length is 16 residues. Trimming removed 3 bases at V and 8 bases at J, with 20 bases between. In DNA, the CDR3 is TGTGCCAGCAGTGATTCGCTGGGCAGGGTAAGGGATGAGCAGTTCTTC. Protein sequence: CASSDSLGRVRDEQFF.